A single sample gave rise to the 21 T cell receptor beta chains below, sequenced in a study of Graves' ophthalmopathy and Graves' hyperthyroidism. Amplified material comprised TCR beta CDR3 regions derived from RNA transcripts. The workflow started with a first-round RT-PCR run with HTBI primers and then moved on to a second-round multiplex PCR. Each CDR3 protein is one row after TCRdb ran MiXCR on the multiplex PCR reads. The sample shows 580,000 or so distinct CDR3 sequences, 35% to 40% of them seen only once. Material for sequencing was peripheral blood or thyroid tissue (not recorded which). These receptors were obtained from an adult man with Graves' hyperthyroidism.

V and J are TRBV6-1 and TRBJ2-7; D gene uncertain. The J call may be mistaken, given a closer DNA end match to TRBJ2-1. CDR1 MNHNS and CDR2 SASEGT come from the germline V gene. CDR3 length: 11 residues. The CDR3 coding sequence is TGTGCCAGCAGTGAAGTTTCCAAGCAGTTCTTC. Its protein product is CASSEVSKQFF.

This clonotype was seen repeatedly, ten times or more. CDR3 sequence (DNA): TGTGCCAGTAGTATAAGAGGAAATGAAAAACTGTTTTTT. This translates into CASSIRGNEKLFF. The chain couples TRBV19 to TRBJ1-4; D call uncertain. Germline V gene lookup returns CDR1 LNHDA and CDR2 SQIVND (reference sequence). V gave up 2 bases and J gave up 5 bases, with 6 bases separating them. The CDR3 totals 13 residues.

This clonotype was seen at least ten times. The chain employs TRBV6-1 and TRBJ1-2, with 9 bases identical to TRBD1. This CDR3 region has 12 residues. V trimming: 6 bases; J trimming: 5 bases; junction bases outside the gene matches: 1. Germline CDR1 MNHNS, CDR2 SASEGT. The CDR3 DNA follows: TGTGCCAGCAGGGACAGGGGATATGGCTACACCTTC. Translation: CASRDRGYGYTF.

In its sample, this clonotype was seen many times. The chain employs TRBV30 and TRBJ2-7; TRBD1 is a possible D gene (5 bases). The germline V gene encodes CDR1 GTSNPN and CDR2 SVGIG (reference sequence). CDR3 length: 12 amino acids. The V and J ends lost 4 bases and 1 base respectively, with 8 bases between them. DNA for the CDR3: TGTGCCTGGAATAGACAGTCCTACGAGCAGTACTTC. Translating it yields CAWNRQSYEQYF.

For this clonotype: This clone may be a read error of a much larger clone one base away. The V call is TRBV7-9, the J call TRBJ1-1; D unclear. CDR3 length equals 15 residues. The germline gives CDR1 SEHNR, CDR2 FQNEAQ (reference sequence). The CDR3 loop reads CASSLGEHMNTGAFF. CDR3 sequence (DNA): TGTGCCAGCAGCTTAGGTGAGCATATGAACACTGGAGCTTTCTTT. Full variable domain (rest looked up from reference TRBV7-9 and TRBJ1-1): DTGVSQNPRHKITKRGQNVTFRCDPISEHNRLYWYRQTLGQGPEFLTYFQNEAQLEKSRLLSDRFSAERPKGSFSTLEIQRTEQGDSAMYLCASSLGEHMNTGAFFGQGTRLTVV.

This clonotype was observed at least ten times. The V and J genes are TRBV5-1 and TRBJ2-2; D is undetermined. This CDR3 is built from 14 residues. The V gene lost 4 bases and the J gene lost 4 bases, with 11 bases spanning the gap. The germline gives CDR1 SGHRS, CDR2 YFSETQ. As DNA, the CDR3 is TGCGCCAGCAGCGTCGCGACTTCCACCGGGGAGCTGTTTTTT. Translated, it gives CASSVATSTGELFF.

The chain has TRBV6-1 and TRBJ2-5; tentative D call: TRBD2 (6 bases). There are 15 residues in the CDR3. Germline assignment: CDR1 MNHNS and CDR2 SASEGT. V gave up 5 bases and J gave up 5 bases, with 18 bases separating them. The CDR3 sequence: CASSFPSAGHETQYF. The CDR3 nucleotides read TGTGCCAGCAGTTTCCCCTCAGCGGGCCACGAGACCCAGTACTTC.

There are many counts of this clonotype. The chain combines TRBV6-2 or TRBV6-3 with TRBJ1-1, with D hard to call. Trimming removed 5 bases at V and 7 bases at J, with 8 bases between. This CDR3 comprises 11 residues. The germline V gene has CDR1 MNHEY and CDR2 SVGEGT. The CDR3 sequence: CASSRRGEAFF. The CDR3 DNA is TGTGCCAGCAGTCGTCGAGGTGAAGCTTTCTTT.

This clonotype was counted between two and nine times. The CDR3 nucleotides read TGTTGCTCGGGGGGCCTGAGCTCCTACGAGCAGTACTTC. Protein: CCSGGLSSYEQYF. The chain combines TRBV28 with TRBJ2-7; maybe TRBD2 (7 bases). CDR1 and CDR2 (germline): MDHEN, SYDVKM. The CDR3 is made up of 13 amino acids.

Concerning this clonotype: An end of the junction does not agree with germline; a read error may underlie this. The chain uses TRBV10-3 and TRBJ1-5, with a possible D match to TRBD2 (5 bases). With the DNA end fitting TRBJ2-3 better, the J assignment may be wrong. CDR1 ENHRY and CDR2 SYGVKD come from the germline V gene. This CDR3 contains 15 residues. The CDR3 reads CAISEGRLSTDAQYF. As DNA, the CDR3 is TGTGCCATCAGTGAGGGGAGACTAAGCACAGATGCGCAGTATTTT.

At least ten counts were recorded for this clonotype. This chain connects TRBV14 to TRBJ2-5; the match to TRBD2 covers 7 bases. The ends lost 4 bases at V and 5 bases at J; junction bases unmatched: 10. Germline V gene sequence: CDR1 SGHDN, CDR2 FVKESK. The CDR3 contains 15 residues. The DNA for the CDR3 is TGTGCCAGCAGCCCCCAAGGGCGGCGGGAGGAGACCCAGTACTTC. Protein: CASSPQGRREETQYF.

Points on this clonotype: This may be a read error: a much more frequent sequence differs by one nucleotide. The chain combines TRBV12-3 or TRBV12-4 with TRBJ1-4; possible D gene TRBD1, 5 bases. CDR3 length equals 12 residues. Trimming took 3 bases from V and 16 from J, leaving 15 bases between them. The CDR3 spells CASSFIGGEPFF. The CDR3 nucleotides read TGTGCCAGCAGTTTCATCGGGGGGGAACCGTTTTTT.

At least ten counts were recorded for this clonotype. V gene TRBV7-3 combines with J gene TRBJ1-2; D remains ambiguous. The V and J ends lost 2 bases and 7 bases respectively, with 14 bases between them. There are 14 residues in the CDR3. Germline V CDR1 and CDR2: SGHTA, FQGTGA. The CDR3 coding sequence is TGTGCCAGCAGCTTAGACGCGGGTTTAGGTGGCTACACCTTC. This encodes CASSLDAGLGGYTF.

V usage is TRBV15 and J usage is TRBJ1-1; D gene ambiguous. Germline values: CDR1 LNHNV, CDR2 YYDKDF (reference sequence). This CDR3 has 13 amino acids. V lost 0 bases and J 3 bases, leaving 5 bases between the germline ends. The CDR3 region has the DNA TGTGCCACCAGCAGAGATAAGGACACTGAAGCTTTCTTT. It yields the protein CATSRDKDTEAFF.

This clonotype was picked up many times. The chain combines TRBV5-4 with TRBJ2-7; 10 bases align to TRBD2. The germline V gene encodes CDR1 SGHNT and CDR2 YYREEE (reference sequence). V shed 0 bases, J shed 4 bases, and the junction held 7 bases outside the gene matches. CDR3 length: 16 amino acids. The DNA of the CDR3 is TGTGCCAGCAGCTTGGGGCTAGCGGGAGAATCGTACGAGCAGTACTTC. It encodes CASSLGLAGESYEQYF. Full variable domain (missing parts from reference TRBV5-4 and TRBJ2-7): ETGVTQSPTHLIKTRGQQVTLRCSSQSGHNTVSWYQQALGQGPQFIFQYYREEENGRGNFPPRFSGLQFPNYSSELNVNALELDDSALYLCASSLGLAGESYEQYFGPGTRLTVT.

This clonotype appeared many times. J is TRBJ2-5 and V is TRBV5-8; 16 bases line up with TRBD2. CDR3 size: 16 residues. After removal of 4 bases from V and 6 bases from J, the junction contained 6 bases not matched to a gene. Per the germline V gene, CDR1 is SGHTS and CDR2 is YDEGEE. Here the CDR3 reads CASSPGTSGGDKTQYF. CDR3 DNA sequence: TGTGCCAGCAGCCCCGGGACTAGCGGGGGGGACAAGACCCAGTACTTC.

In its sample, this clonotype was seen a few times. This chain links TRBV24-1 with TRBJ2-2; D uncertain. CDR1 and CDR2 from the germline V gene are KGHDR and SFDVKD. CDR3 size: 18 residues. V lost 1 base and J lost 0, with 14 bases in between. The chain's CDR3 is CATSDFTGRWANTGELFF. The CDR3 DNA reads as TGTGCCACCAGTGATTTTACGGGCCGGTGGGCGAACACCGGGGAGCTGTTTTTT.

This clonotype was counted a few times. The chain has TRBV6-5 and TRBJ1-4, with D hard to call. This CDR3 region has 16 residues. The germline V gene has CDR1 MNHEY and CDR2 SVGAGI. Trimming shortened V by 2 bases and J by 7 bases, and 17 bases separated the two germline ends. In DNA form, the CDR3 reads TGTGCCAGCAGTTACGTTCGGGGTATCGTTCCTGAAAAACTGTTTTTT. Translating it yields CASSYVRGIVPEKLFF.

This clonotype was detected once. V gene TRBV29-1 combines with J gene TRBJ2-3; 9 bases align to TRBD2. In germline, CDR1 is SQVTM, CDR2 ANQGSEA. V lost 1 base to trimming and J lost 1 base; unmatched junction nucleotides: 12. The CDR3 runs to 18 residues. The CDR3 protein is CSVEGLAGSLVGTDTQYF. CDR3 bases: TGCAGCGTTGAAGGCCTAGCGGGATCTTTAGTGGGCACAGATACGCAGTATTTT.

This clonotype was counted at least ten times. V and J are TRBV10-2 and TRBJ1-3; D not resolved. CDR3 length equals 17 residues. Per the germline V gene, CDR1 is WSHSY and CDR2 is SAAADI. V gave up 3 bases and J gave up 0 bases, with 15 bases separating them. The DNA for the CDR3 is TGCGCCAGCAGTGAAGGTCCGCCTTGGCTCTCTGGAAACACCATATATTTT. It codes for CASSEGPPWLSGNTIYF.

This sequence joins TRBV2 and TRBJ2-7, with D uncertain. Germline V gene lookup returns CDR1 SNHLY and CDR2 FYNNEI. There are 14 residues in the CDR3. V shed 4 bases and J shed 0 bases, with 10 bases lying between them. Written as DNA, the CDR3 is TGTGCCAGCAGTGGGGGATTTTTCTCCTACGAGCAGTACTTC. It encodes CASSGGFFSYEQYF. Full variable domain (outside the CDR3, taken from reference TRBV2 and TRBJ2-7): EPEVTQTPSHQVTQMGQEVILRCVPISNHLYFYWYRQILGQKVEFLVSFYNNEISEKSEIFDDQFSVERPDGSNFTLKIRSTKLEDSAMYFCASSGGFFSYEQYFGPGTRLTVT.